The 22 T cell receptor beta chains below were found in one sample sequenced in a study of blood T cell repertoires in COVID-19. Assay used: immunoSEQ multiplex PCR; TCRdb lists only in-frame clones, some missing. This table holds some 270,000 clones, roughly 85% found once. Sequencing was done on a sample of peripheral blood. All receptors come from a woman aged 70-85 years with acute or convalescent COVID-19.

The chain couples TRBV2 to TRBJ1-5; D is uncertain. The ends were cut back, 6 bases at V and 5 bases at J, with 14 bases in the middle. The CDR3 runs to 14 residues. Germline-derived CDR1 and CDR2 are SNHLY and FYNNEI. The CDR3 DNA follows: TGTGCCAGCAGGCAGGTGCTCAATGATCAGCCCCAGCATTTT. This translates into CASRQVLNDQPQHF.

J is TRBJ2-2 and V is TRBV19; D is unresolved. CDR3 length: 13 residues. Germline loops: CDR1 LNHDA, CDR2 SQIVND (reference sequence). Trimming cost V 5 bases and J 4 bases, with 8 bases left between them. The CDR3 sequence is CASSVTVTGELFF. CDR3 in DNA: TGTGCCAGTAGTGTCACAGTCACCGGGGAGCTGTTTTTT.

This clone has a single count. V is TRBV5-1 and J is TRBJ2-7; 9 bases align to TRBD1. Germline values: CDR1 SGHRS, CDR2 YFSETQ. The CDR3 extends over 18 amino acids. Trimming removed 3 bases from V and 2 bases from J; junction bases left unmatched: 15. The CDR3, as DNA: TGCGCCAGCAGCTCCGAGGTAGGACAGGGGTCTAATACCTACGAGCAGTACTTC. Residues: CASSSEVGQGSNTYEQYF. The whole variable domain, filled in from reference TRBV5-1 and TRBJ2-7, reads KAGVTQTPRYLIKTRGQQVTLSCSPISGHRSVSWYQQTPGQGLQFLFEYFSETQRNKGNFPGRFSGRQFSNSRSEMNVSTLELGDSALYLCASSSEVGQGSNTYEQYFGPGTRLTVT.

This rearrangement joins TRBV11-2 to TRBJ1-5; D may be TRBD1 (5 bases). Germline assignment: CDR1 SGHAT and CDR2 FQNNGV. The CDR3 has 13 residues. Deletions cut 5 bases from V and 3 bases from J, with 8 bases between. CDR3 bases: TGTGCCAGCAGCCAGGGCCTCAATCAGCCCCAGCATTTT. Protein: CASSQGLNQPQHF.

The rearrangement links TRBV9 to TRBJ2-7; D is possibly TRBD1 (6 bases). V lost 2 bases to trimming and J lost 7 bases, with 16 bases between them. The CDR3 length is 14 residues. CDR1 and CDR2 (germline): SGDLS, YYNGEE. The DNA for the CDR3 is TGTGCCAGCAGCGTCGGGGACACCTTCGGGGAGCAGTACTTC. Its translation is CASSVGDTFGEQYF.

The V gene is TRBV5-1, the J gene TRBJ1-5; no reliable D call. Germline lookup yields CDR1 SGHRS and CDR2 YFSETQ. The V gene lost 0 bases and the J gene lost 3 bases, with 7 bases spanning the gap. The CDR3 has 14 residues. The CDR3 bases are TGCGCCAGCAGCTTGGCGTCCCCCAATCAGCCCCAGCATTTT. Protein: CASSLASPNQPQHF. Combining the CDR3 with reference TRBV5-1 and TRBJ1-5 gives the whole variable domain KAGVTQTPRYLIKTRGQQVTLSCSPISGHRSVSWYQQTPGQGLQFLFEYFSETQRNKGNFPGRFSGRQFSNSRSEMNVSTLELGDSALYLCASSLASPNQPQHFGDGTRLSIL.

This clone was found once. The gene calls are TRBV5-1 and TRBJ2-1, with TRBD2 matching over 10 bases. The germline V gene encodes CDR1 SGHRS and CDR2 YFSETQ. V was clipped by 2 bases and J by 3 bases; unmatched bases: 5. CDR3 size: 16 residues. The CDR3: CASSLLAGQIYNEQFF. DNA of the CDR3: TGCGCCAGCAGCTTACTAGCGGGGCAAATCTACAATGAGCAGTTCTTC.

The chain is built from TRBV2 and TRBJ1-5, with no clear D. V lost 6 bases to trimming and J lost 0 bases, with 3 bases between them. From germline, CDR1 is SNHLY and CDR2 FYNNEI. This CDR3 region has 12 residues. CDR3 coding DNA: TGTGCCAGCAGGAGTAGCAATCAGCCCCAGCATTTT. Translation: CASRSSNQPQHF.

The rearrangement links TRBV5-1 to TRBJ2-7; D uncertain. The CDR3 loop spans 13 amino acids. The germline CDR1 and CDR2 sequences are SGHRS and YFSETQ. Trimming took 4 bases from V and 2 from J, leaving 10 bases between them. The CDR3 here is CASSPRSTYEQYF. Written as DNA, the CDR3 is TGCGCCAGCAGCCCGCGGAGTACCTACGAGCAGTACTTC.

V usage is TRBV20-1 and J usage is TRBJ1-2; no clear D gene. Germline CDR1 reads DFQATT; CDR2 reads SNEGSKA (reference sequence). The CDR3 runs 10 residues. Trimming removed 3 bases from V and 8 bases from J, with 7 bases in between. This chain's CDR3 is CSASGSGYTF. DNA of the CDR3: TGCAGTGCTAGCGGGAGCGGCTACACCTTC.

This clone was seen once. This sample includes further DNA sequences coding for the same CDR3. The chain links TRBV9 to TRBJ1-3, with D hard to call. The CDR3 sequence is 14 residues long. Germline CDR1 SGDLS, CDR2 YYNGEE. Trimming left V 0 bases short and J 2 bases short, with 6 bases between. CDR3 nucleotide sequence: TGTGCCAGCAGCGTAGTCAGTACTGGAAACACCATATATTTT. Protein: CASSVVSTGNTIYF.

The sample holds a few counts of this clone. The rearrangement links TRBV11-2 to TRBJ2-3, with 11 bases matching TRBD2. The CDR3 runs to 16 residues. V was clipped by 1 base and J by 4 bases; unmatched bases: 4. Per germline, CDR1 SGHAT and CDR2 FQNNGV. The CDR3 nucleotides are TGTGCCAGCAGCTTAGTTAGCGGGGGGGCCTCAGATACGCAGTATTTT. Encoded protein: CASSLVSGGASDTQYF.

V is TRBV6-5 and J is TRBJ1-6, with 7 bases identical to TRBD1. CDR3 size: 13 residues. J gave up 5 bases and V 7 bases, and 2 bases lay outside the gene matches. CDR1 is MNHEY, CDR2 SVGAGI, per germline. Written as DNA, the CDR3 is TGTGCCAGCACCAGGGGGGATAATTCACCCCTCCACTTT. It is translated as CASTRGDNSPLHF.

J is TRBJ1-4 and V is TRBV20-1; D unclear. In germline, CDR1 is DFQATT, CDR2 SNEGSKA (reference sequence). V gave up 5 bases and J gave up 6 bases, with 4 bases separating them. CDR3 length: 10 amino acids. Here the CDR3 reads CSAADEKLFF. In DNA, the CDR3 is TGCAGTGCTGCAGATGAAAAACTGTTTTTT.

The chain recombines TRBV5-1 with TRBJ1-2; tentatively, D is TRBD1 (5 bases). This CDR3 spans 13 amino acids. The V gene's germline CDR1 is SGHRS and CDR2 YFSETQ. Trimming stripped 7 bases from V and 4 bases from J, with 14 bases between. CDR3 bases: TGCGCCAGCGGCCCCCGGACACCCTATGGCTACACCTTC. The encoded protein is CASGPRTPYGYTF.

The chain carries TRBV4-1 and TRBJ1-6, with 7 bases aligning to TRBD1. Looked up from germline, CDR1 is MGHRA and CDR2 is YSYEKL. V was clipped by 3 bases and J by 13 bases; unmatched bases: 3. The CDR3 length is 12 residues. The CDR3 loop is CASSQRQGPLHF. For the CDR3, the DNA is TGCGCCAGCAGCCAGAGACAGGGCCCCCTCCACTTT.

The chain joins TRBV2 to TRBJ2-7; 8 nucleotides match TRBD1. The J segment lost 1 base and the V segment lost 8 bases, leaving 7 bases of the junction unmatched. The CDR3 runs 14 residues. From germline, CDR1 is SNHLY and CDR2 FYNNEI. DNA of the CDR3: TGTGCCAGCGCTGGAGGGACAGGATCCTACGAGCAGTACTTC. This translates into CASAGGTGSYEQYF.

The table lists this clone with a count of one. The gene calls are TRBV12-5 and TRBJ1-2, with unresolved D. Germline assignment: CDR1 LGHNT and CDR2 FRNRAP. The CDR3 is 13 residues long. The V end was cut by 4 bases, the J end by 4 bases, with 10 bases between. In DNA form, the CDR3 reads TGTGCTAGTGGTTCCTCGAACAGCTATGGCTACACCTTC. This sequence encodes CASGSSNSYGYTF.

The chain is built from TRBV19 and TRBJ1-1, with TRBD1 identical over 10 bases. There are 17 residues in the CDR3. Germline V lookup: CDR1 LNHDA, CDR2 SQIVND (reference sequence). Trimming cost V 0 bases and J 5 bases; bases outside gene matches: 9. CDR3 loop: CASSIDPPDRGRTEAFF. The CDR3 nucleotides are TGTGCCAGTAGTATAGATCCCCCGGACAGGGGGAGGACTGAAGCTTTCTTT.

This chain links TRBV6-2 or TRBV6-3 with TRBJ1-5; weak D call: TRBD1 (6 bases). Germline lookup yields CDR1 MNHEY and CDR2 SVGEGT. Trimming removed 6 bases at V and 3 bases at J, with 15 bases between. The CDR3 spans 15 residues. DNA for the CDR3: TGTGCCAGCAGCTGGGGGAGGGGGTCCAATCAGCCCCAGCATTTT. Translating gives CASSWGRGSNQPQHF.

The chain joins TRBV3-1 (or the pseudogene TRBV3-2) to TRBJ2-7; 10 nucleotides match TRBD2. The CDR3 contains 15 residues. Germline V lookup: CDR1 LGHDT, CDR2 YNNKEL (reference sequence). The J segment lost 6 bases and the V segment lost 3 bases, leaving 8 bases of the junction unmatched. CDR3 protein: CASSQGSGGAFEQYF. CDR3 nucleotide sequence: TGTGCCAGCAGCCAGGGGAGCGGGGGGGCCTTCGAGCAGTACTTC.

V usage is TRBV12-3 or TRBV12-4 and J usage is TRBJ2-1, with D perhaps TRBD2 (5 bases). This CDR3 is 13 amino acids long. Deletions cut 4 bases from V and 8 bases from J, with 12 bases between. The CDR3 coding sequence is TGTGCCAGCAGTTCCGGGGTGGGGTATGAGCAGTTCTTC. This gives the protein CASSSGVGYEQFF.